This TCR beta chain appears in the sequencing data of a study of T cell repertoires in ileal Crohn's disease. Turning to this clone: No antigen is known for it. Germline is not matched at one junction end, which may reflect a read error.

Findings of the study overall: Mucosal expansions were suggested to be mainly CD8 T cells.

Repertoires were generated with immunoSEQ multiplex PCR, while TCRdb's copy carries only in-frame clones and drops some. The repertoire holds 15,000 to 20,000 clones, with around 88% as singletons. Germline CDR1 MDHEN, CDR2 SYDVKM. The CDR3 loop spans 15 amino acids. V usage is TRBV28 and J usage is TRBJ2-3, with 13 bases lining up with TRBD2. This receptor was identified in an adult with Crohn's disease. Sequences were obtained from ileal tissue. The CDR3 reads CASSRLAGGTNTQYF. CDR3 DNA sequence: TGTGCCAGCAGTCGACTAGCGGGGGGCACAAATACGCAGTATTTT.